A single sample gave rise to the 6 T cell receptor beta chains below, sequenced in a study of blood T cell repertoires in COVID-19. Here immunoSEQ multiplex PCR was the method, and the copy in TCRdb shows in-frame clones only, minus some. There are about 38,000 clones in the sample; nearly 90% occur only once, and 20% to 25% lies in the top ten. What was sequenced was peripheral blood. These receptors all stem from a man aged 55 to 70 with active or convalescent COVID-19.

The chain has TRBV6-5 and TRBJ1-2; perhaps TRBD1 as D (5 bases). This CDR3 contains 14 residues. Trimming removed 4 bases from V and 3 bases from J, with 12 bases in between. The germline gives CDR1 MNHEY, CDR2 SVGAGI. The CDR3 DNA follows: TGTGCCAGCAGTTTGGGGCCGGCATACTATGGCTACACCTTC. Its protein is CASSLGPAYYGYTF.

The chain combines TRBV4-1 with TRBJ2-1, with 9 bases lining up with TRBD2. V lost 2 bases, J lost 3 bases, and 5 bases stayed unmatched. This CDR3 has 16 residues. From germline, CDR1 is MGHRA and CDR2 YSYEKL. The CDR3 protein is CASSQPTSGIYNEQFF. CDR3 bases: TGCGCCAGCAGCCAACCGACTAGCGGAATCTACAATGAGCAGTTCTTC.

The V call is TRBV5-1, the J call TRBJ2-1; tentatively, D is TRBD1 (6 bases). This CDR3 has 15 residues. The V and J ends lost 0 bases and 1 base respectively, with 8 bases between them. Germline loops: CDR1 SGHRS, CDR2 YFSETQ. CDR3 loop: CASSLVGASYNEQFF. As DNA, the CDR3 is TGCGCCAGCAGCTTGGTGGGGGCTTCCTACAATGAGCAGTTCTTC.

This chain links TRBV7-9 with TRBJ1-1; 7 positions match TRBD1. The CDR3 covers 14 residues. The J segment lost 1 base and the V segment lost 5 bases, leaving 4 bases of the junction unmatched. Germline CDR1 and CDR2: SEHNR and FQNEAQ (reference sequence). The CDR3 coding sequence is TGTGCCAGCAGCGCCCGGGACAGGAACACTGAAGCTTTCTTT. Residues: CASSARDRNTEAFF.

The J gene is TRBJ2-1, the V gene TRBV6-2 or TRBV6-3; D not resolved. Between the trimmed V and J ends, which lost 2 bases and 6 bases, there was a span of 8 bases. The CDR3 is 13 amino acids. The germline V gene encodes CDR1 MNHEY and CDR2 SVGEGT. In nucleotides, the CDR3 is TGTGCCAGCAGTTACAGCCGTGCCAATGAGCAGTTCTTC. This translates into CASSYSRANEQFF.

In DNA form, the CDR3 reads TGTGCCAGCAGTTACGCGGACAGGCATTCCTACGAGCAGTACTTC. This translates into CASSYADRHSYEQYF. V usage is TRBV6-2 or TRBV6-3 and J usage is TRBJ2-7, with 7 nucleotides matching TRBD1. Losses at the gene ends were 2 bases for V and 1 base for J; bases not matched to a gene: 5. The CDR3 spans 15 residues. Germline V lookup: CDR1 MNHEY, CDR2 SVGEGT.